Listed here are 18 T cell receptor beta chains from one sample, sequenced in a study of blood T cell repertoires in COVID-19. The assay was immunoSEQ multiplex PCR, and TCRdb's table has in-frame clones only and misses some. The sample lists 100,000 to 150,000 clones, approximately 80% occurring once. Sequenced: peripheral blood. The receptors were gathered from a man aged 35 to 55 with active or convalescent COVID-19.

The V and J genes are TRBV10-3 and TRBJ2-3, with TRBD1 matching 9 bases. The CDR3 has 15 amino acids. The V gene's germline CDR1 is ENHRY and CDR2 SYGVKD. The V and J ends lost 4 bases and 4 bases, in that order; junction bases with no gene match: 6. The CDR3 loop reads CAISALQGAPDTQYF. The DNA for the CDR3 is TGTGCCATCAGTGCTTTACAGGGGGCTCCAGATACGCAGTATTTT.

The chain links TRBV6-5 to TRBJ1-6; 9 nucleotides agree with TRBD1. Germline V gene sequence: CDR1 MNHEY, CDR2 SVGAGI. J lost 9 bases, V lost 0 bases, and 6 bases had no gene match. This CDR3 contains 16 residues. CDR3 sequence reads: CASSYSRGQGASPLHF. The CDR3 DNA sequence: TGTGCCAGCAGTTACTCAAGGGGACAGGGAGCTTCACCCCTCCACTTT.

This rearrangement joins TRBV14 to TRBJ2-3; weak D call: TRBD1 (6 bases). The V end lost 6 bases, the J end lost 2 bases, and 12 bases lay between the germline ends. This CDR3 is 14 amino acids long. Germline V gives CDR1 SGHDN, CDR2 FVKESK. The CDR3, as DNA: TGTGCCAGCAGTCGTGACAGGCCCACAGATACGCAGTATTTT. Amino acids: CASSRDRPTDTQYF.

This rearrangement joins TRBV5-1 to TRBJ2-5; 10 nucleotides match TRBD1. This CDR3 is built from 17 residues. V shed 4 bases and J 4 bases; nucleotides not matched to a gene: 13. CDR1 and CDR2 from the germline V gene are SGHRS and YFSETQ. For the CDR3, the DNA is TGCGCCAGCAGCCTCAACATCGGACAGGGGGACGGAGAGACCCAGTACTTC. This codes for CASSLNIGQGDGETQYF.

The V and J genes are TRBV25-1 and TRBJ2-5; D gene unclear. The CDR3 extends over 14 amino acids. V lost 2 bases and J 1 base, leaving 8 bases between the germline ends. CDR1 and CDR2 (germline): MGHDK, SYGVNS. The CDR3 sequence is CASSETVLQETQYF. In DNA, the CDR3 is TGTGCCAGCAGTGAAACAGTCCTCCAAGAGACCCAGTACTTC.

The rearrangement joins TRBV11-3 to TRBJ2-2; 15 bases agree with TRBD2. V trimming: 3 bases; J trimming: 4 bases; junction bases outside the gene matches: 12. Germline CDR1 is SGHNT and CDR2 is YENEEA. The CDR3 covers 20 residues. CDR3 residues: CASSFTTGLAGGRSTGELFF. CDR3 in DNA: TGTGCCAGCAGCTTCACAACGGGACTAGCGGGGGGCCGTAGCACCGGGGAGCTGTTTTTT.

The rearrangement uses TRBV6-5 and TRBJ2-2; 9 bases line up with TRBD2. In germline, CDR1 is MNHEY, CDR2 SVGAGI. Trimming took 7 bases from V and 4 from J; bases not matched to a gene: 4. CDR3 size: 14 residues. The CDR3 sequence is CASIGTSRTGELFF. The CDR3 region has the DNA TGTGCCAGCATCGGGACTAGCCGCACCGGGGAGCTGTTTTTT.

The V call is TRBV5-6, the J call TRBJ1-2, with 10 nucleotides matching TRBD1. Per germline, CDR1 SGHDT and CDR2 YYEEEE. Losses at the gene ends were 2 bases for V and 4 bases for J; bases not matched to a gene: 5. The CDR3 loop spans 15 amino acids. CDR3 bases: TGTGCCAGCAGCTTCCGGGACAGGGGAGGCTATGGCTACACCTTC. It yields the protein CASSFRDRGGYGYTF.

This clone appeared a few times. The V gene is TRBV6-2 or TRBV6-3, the J gene TRBJ1-1; D might be TRBD1 (5 bases). CDR3 length: 12 amino acids. Germline values: CDR1 MNHEY, CDR2 SVGEGT. V was clipped by 5 bases and J by 5 bases, with 9 bases between them. The CDR3 loop reads CASSRGGTEAFF. The CDR3 nucleotides are TGTGCCAGCAGTCGCGGGGGTACTGAAGCTTTCTTT.

The chain uses TRBV12-2 and TRBJ1-4; the tabulated D call, TRBD1, remains unverified against the DNA. TRBV12-2 is a listed pseudogene. This CDR3 spans 12 amino acids. The DNA for the CDR3 is TGTGCAAGTCGCTCTCACGTCAGGGGAATGATTTTT. The encoded protein is CASRSHVRGMIF.

The chain joins TRBV5-1 to TRBJ2-3, with 12 bases identical to TRBD2. Germline V lookup: CDR1 SGHRS, CDR2 YFSETQ. The CDR3 has 17 amino acids. V gave up 1 base and J gave up 5 bases; unmatched junction bases: 8. The CDR3 bases are TGCGCCAGCAGCTTGAGCGCTAGCGGGGGGGCCTTAGATACGCAGTATTTT. Its translation is CASSLSASGGALDTQYF.

V and J are TRBV30 and TRBJ2-7; a weak D match, TRBD1 (7 bases). CDR1 and CDR2 from the germline V gene are GTSNPN and SVGIG (reference sequence). There are 12 residues in the CDR3. Trimming took off 5 bases at V and 8 bases at J, with 16 bases between the two ends. The CDR3 sequence is CAWYQGGTKQYF. CDR3 DNA: TGTGCCTGGTATCAGGGGGGTACGAAGCAGTACTTC.

Here the CDR3 DNA reads TGCGCCAGCAGCTTTGGGACTGGCTACGAGCAGTACTTC. Its protein product is CASSFGTGYEQYF. V gene TRBV5-1 combines with J gene TRBJ2-7; D is perhaps TRBD2 (6 bases). The CDR3 covers 13 residues. Trimming took off 2 bases at V and 3 bases at J, with 9 bases between the two ends. From germline, CDR1 is SGHRS and CDR2 YFSETQ.

The rearrangement joins TRBV6-1 to TRBJ2-5, with D possibly matching TRBD2 (5 bases). Trimming cost V 2 bases and J 2 bases, with 15 bases left between them. The germline CDR1 and CDR2 sequences are MNHNS and SASEGT. This CDR3 comprises 16 residues. DNA for the CDR3: TGTGCCAGCAGTGAACCCCCTCTGCGGGTACAAGAGACCCAGTACTTC. This encodes CASSEPPLRVQETQYF.

The rearrangement links TRBV18 to TRBJ2-3; D may be TRBD2 (7 bases). Trimming cost V 4 bases and J 4 bases, with 12 bases left between them. The CDR3 covers 14 residues. CDR1 is KGHSH and CDR2 is LQKENI in the germline V gene. CDR3 DNA: TGTGCCAGCTCACGGGGGGGCGGCGCAGATACGCAGTATTTT. Translation gives CASSRGGGADTQYF.

The chain is built from TRBV5-4 and TRBJ2-7; 9 bases map to TRBD1. Trimming took 5 bases from V and 3 from J; bases not matched to a gene: 6. Germline V gene sequence: CDR1 SGHNT, CDR2 YYREEE (reference sequence). The CDR3 contains 14 residues. Here the CDR3 DNA reads TGTGCCAGCAGTGGGACAGGGAAGTTCTACGAGCAGTACTTC. Protein: CASSGTGKFYEQYF.

This clone has a single count. The chain couples TRBV27 to TRBJ1-2; 8 bases line up with TRBD1. The CDR3 has 13 amino acids. Unmatched junction bases numbered 4, after V lost 3 bases and J lost 7 bases. Per the germline V gene, CDR1 is MNHEY and CDR2 is SMNVEV (reference sequence). The DNA for the CDR3 is TGTGCCAGCAGTTTCAGGGGGCGCGGTGGCTACACCTTC. It encodes CASSFRGRGGYTF.

V usage is TRBV5-1 and J usage is TRBJ2-7, with D possibly matching TRBD1 (6 bases). The CDR3 runs 14 residues. The germline gives CDR1 SGHRS, CDR2 YFSETQ. V was pared by 2 bases and J by 5 bases, with 14 bases between. This chain's CDR3 is CASSFSGVLNEQYF. In nucleotides, the CDR3 is TGCGCCAGCAGCTTTTCAGGGGTCCTCAACGAGCAGTACTTC.